These 29 T cell receptor beta chains were all obtained from the same sample, sequenced in a study of T cell clonotyping in hematopoietic cell transplantation. The time point: recipient sample about 28 days before transplant, after cytoreduction. TCRdb keeps only in-frame clones here, not all; method: immunoSEQ multiplex PCR. The table lists 25,000 to 35,000 clones, more than 85% of them singletons. Material: peripheral blood mononuclear cells, obtained before stem cell transplant. All receptors come from a man aged 45-60 years with acute myeloid leukemia. Some clones in this sample may be carry-over from other donors' samples.

The J gene is TRBJ2-1, the V gene TRBV2; 12 nucleotides agree with TRBD2. CDR3 size: 15 residues. Germline V gene sequence: CDR1 SNHLY, CDR2 FYNNEI. J was trimmed by 5 bases and V by 5 bases; bases with no gene match: 4. This chain's CDR3 is CASSPTSGGDNEQFF. CDR3 DNA: TGTGCCAGCAGTCCGACTAGCGGGGGAGACAATGAGCAGTTCTTC.

The CDR3 DNA reads TGCGCCAGCAGCCCCTCCCCCGGGGTATTGGCTGAAGCTTTCTTT. Protein product: CASSPSPGVLAEAFF. The chain is built from TRBV5-1 and TRBJ1-1; D ambiguous. The CDR3 loop spans 15 amino acids. V shed 4 bases and J shed 6 bases, with 19 bases lying between them. The germline V gene encodes CDR1 SGHRS and CDR2 YFSETQ.

The V call is TRBV18, the J call TRBJ1-3; a possible D gene is TRBD1 (5 bases). CDR1 is KGHSH and CDR2 is LQKENI in the germline V gene. V lost 5 bases to trimming and J lost 2 bases, with 10 bases between them. The CDR3 loop spans 14 amino acids. Written as DNA, the CDR3 is TGTGCCAGCTCAACCGGGACCGCTGGAAACACCATATATTTT. This gives the protein CASSTGTAGNTIYF. Together with reference TRBV18 and TRBJ1-3, the CDR3 gives the full variable domain: NAGVMQNPRHLVRRRGQEARLRCSPMKGHSHVYWYRQLPEEGLKFMVYLQKENIIDESGMPKERFSAEFPKEGPSILRIQQVVRGDSAAYFCASSTGTAGNTIYFGEGSWLTVV.

The V call is TRBV19, the J call TRBJ1-1; 7 nucleotides align to TRBD1. The V and J ends lost 1 base and 2 bases, in that order; junction bases with no gene match: 4. The germline V gene has CDR1 LNHDA and CDR2 SQIVND (reference sequence). The CDR3 has 15 residues. The CDR3 coding sequence is TGTGCCAGTAGTATAGGCTACAGGGGAAACACTGAAGCTTTCTTT. Encoded protein: CASSIGYRGNTEAFF.

The V call is TRBV15, the J call TRBJ1-2; a possible D gene is TRBD1 (5 bases). This CDR3 is built from 15 residues. Germline V gene data show CDR1 as LNHNV and CDR2 as YYDKDF (reference sequence). The V end was cut by 0 bases, the J end by 1 base, with 9 bases between. The CDR3 DNA reads as TGTGCCACCAGCAGAGATAAGGGACTTAACTATGGCTACACCTTC. The encoded protein is CATSRDKGLNYGYTF.

The chain carries TRBV21-1 and TRBJ2-2; the DNA was not used to check the table's D call, TRBD2. TRBV21-1 is a listed pseudogene. The CDR3 contains 11 residues. This chain's CDR3 is CASSTTGELFF. CDR3 DNA sequence: TGTGCCAGCAGCACGACCGGGGAGCTGTTTTTT.

The chain couples TRBV18 to TRBJ1-3, with TRBD1 as a possible D gene (6 bases). CDR3 length equals 15 residues. V lost 4 bases to trimming and J lost 2 bases, with 12 bases between them. Germline CDR1 reads KGHSH; CDR2 reads LQKENI. The CDR3 sequence is CASSLQGPPGNTIYF. CDR3 coding DNA: TGTGCCAGCTCACTCCAGGGGCCTCCTGGAAACACCATATATTTT.

The chain combines TRBV27 with TRBJ2-2; D tentatively reads TRBD1 or TRBD2 (6 bases each). Per germline, CDR1 MNHEY and CDR2 SMNVEV (reference sequence). The CDR3 is 20 amino acids. Trimming removed 0 bases from V and 3 bases from J, with 23 bases in between. The DNA for the CDR3 is TGTGCCAGCAGTTTATCGGGGGGTTGGGGTCGGCAGGGGCACACCGGGGAGCTGTTTTTT. Amino acids: CASSLSGGWGRQGHTGELFF.

This sequence joins TRBV5-8 and TRBJ2-3; 8 bases agree with TRBD2. Per germline, CDR1 SGHTS and CDR2 YDEGEE. CDR3 length: 14 amino acids. The J segment lost 4 bases and the V segment lost 0 bases, leaving 1 base of the junction unmatched. The CDR3 here is CASSLAGLADTQYF. CDR3 nucleotides: TGTGCCAGCAGCTTGGCGGGACTAGCAGATACGCAGTATTTT.

This chain joins TRBV19 and TRBJ1-5; D may be TRBD1 (6 bases). The CDR3 totals 15 residues. V dropped 5 bases and J dropped 1 base, with 12 bases sitting between them. Germline CDR1 is LNHDA and CDR2 is SQIVND (reference sequence). CDR3: CASSGGQLSNQPQHF. The CDR3 bases are TGTGCCAGTAGTGGGGGGCAGCTAAGCAATCAGCCCCAGCATTTT.

The genes are TRBV30 and TRBJ1-6, with unresolved D. Germline values: CDR1 GTSNPN, CDR2 SVGIG (reference sequence). Trimming pared 5 bases from V and 8 bases from J, leaving 19 bases between. CDR3 size: 15 residues. The CDR3 reads CAWQKIGSLDSPLHF. In DNA, the CDR3 is TGTGCCTGGCAGAAAATAGGATCTTTGGATTCACCCCTCCACTTT.

The chain links TRBV7-2 to TRBJ1-5; TRBD1 might be the D (5 bases). V lost 1 base to trimming and J lost 6 bases, with 10 bases between them. There are 14 residues in the CDR3. Per the germline V gene, CDR1 is SGHTA and CDR2 is FQGNSA. In DNA, the CDR3 is TGTGCCAGCAGCTTAGATAGGGGTGTTCAGCCCCAGCATTTT. This encodes CASSLDRGVQPQHF.

V gene TRBV30 combines with J gene TRBJ2-1; 14 bases agree with TRBD2. The germline gives CDR1 GTSNPN, CDR2 SVGIG (reference sequence). J gave up 10 bases and V 7 bases, and 9 bases lay outside the gene matches. The CDR3 runs 14 residues. The CDR3 protein is CASQGLAGVGEQFF. The CDR3 nucleotides are TGTGCCTCCCAGGGACTAGCGGGAGTTGGAGAGCAGTTCTTC.

This clone was detected once. The rearrangement uses TRBV6-6 and TRBJ1-2; a weak D match, TRBD1 (6 bases). Trimming left V 4 bases short and J 4 bases short, with 13 bases between. This CDR3 contains 14 residues. From germline, CDR1 is MNHNY and CDR2 SVGAGI (reference sequence). As DNA, the CDR3 is TGTGCCAGCAGTTCTACAGGGCAGGGCTATGGCTACACCTTC. This translates into CASSSTGQGYGYTF.

V is TRBV15 and J is TRBJ2-1, with unresolved D. CDR3 length equals 13 residues. Germline V gene data show CDR1 as LNHNV and CDR2 as YYDKDF (reference sequence). V lost 6 bases to trimming and J lost 9 bases, with 15 bases between them. The CDR3 loop is CATSIVGVGEQFF. As DNA, the CDR3 is TGTGCCACCAGTATCGTTGGGGTCGGTGAGCAGTTCTTC. Based on the CDR3 plus reference TRBV15 and TRBJ2-1, the full variable domain is DAMVIQNPRYQVTQFGKPVTLSCSQTLNHNVMYWYQQKSSQAPKLLFHYYDKDFNNEADTPDNFQSRRPNTSFCFLDIRSPGLGDTAMYLCATSIVGVGEQFFGPGTRLTVL.

J is TRBJ2-7 and V is TRBV10-3, with TRBD1 matching 9 bases. The CDR3 consists of 15 residues. The V and J ends lost 2 bases and 4 bases, in that order; junction bases with no gene match: 6. Germline CDR1 is ENHRY and CDR2 is SYGVKD. The CDR3: CAISEDRGGRYEQYF. Here the CDR3 DNA reads TGTGCCATCAGTGAGGACAGGGGGGGGAGGTACGAGCAGTACTTC.

The chain recombines TRBV2 with TRBJ1-1; 10 positions agree with TRBD1. CDR1 is SNHLY, CDR2 FYNNEI, per germline. Germline trimming cut 7 bases from V and 4 bases from J; bases unmatched to any gene: 9. The CDR3 loop spans 15 amino acids. The CDR3 loop reads CASKLERTGGTEAFF. CDR3 DNA: TGTGCCAGCAAATTAGAAAGGACAGGGGGCACTGAAGCTTTCTTT.

V gene TRBV18 combines with J gene TRBJ1-5; TRBD1 might be the D (5 bases). V lost 3 bases, J lost 2 bases, and 17 bases lay in between. CDR1 KGHSH and CDR2 LQKENI come from the germline V gene. The CDR3 contains 17 residues. CDR3 nucleotide sequence: TGTGCCAGCTCACCCTTCCGTGGGCAGGGTGGCAATCAGCCCCAGCATTTT. It translates to CASSPFRGQGGNQPQHF.

V usage is TRBV4-3 and J usage is TRBJ1-6, with 10 bases that match TRBD1. The CDR3 is made up of 18 amino acids. Per germline, CDR1 LGHNA and CDR2 YSLEER. The J segment lost 6 bases and the V segment lost 0 bases, leaving 8 bases of the junction unmatched. For the CDR3, the DNA is TGCGCCAGCAGCCAAGATTTTATCCGACAGGGGGCTAATTCACCCCTCCACTTT. Its translation is CASSQDFIRQGANSPLHF.

In DNA, the CDR3 is TGCGCCAGCAGCTTGGCCGGACTAGGAGAGACCCAGTACTTC. Protein: CASSLAGLGETQYF. The gene calls are TRBV5-1 and TRBJ2-5; 7 bases align to TRBD2. The CDR3 loop spans 14 amino acids. Germline V CDR1 and CDR2: SGHRS, YFSETQ. J gave up 4 bases and V 0 bases, and 3 bases lay outside the gene matches.

This rearrangement joins TRBV28 to TRBJ2-7, with a possible D match to TRBD1 (5 bases). Germline CDR1 reads MDHEN; CDR2 reads SYDVKM. V was trimmed by 0 bases and J by 1 base, leaving 7 bases between them. This CDR3 contains 14 residues. The CDR3 here is CASSLWDKSYEQYF. CDR3 DNA: TGTGCCAGCAGTTTATGGGACAAGTCCTACGAGCAGTACTTC.

The chain is built from TRBV27 and TRBJ2-7; 7 bases match TRBD1. The CDR3 has 15 amino acids. With 6 bases clipped from V and 2 bases from J, the junction kept 10 bases outside the gene matches. CDR1 is MNHEY and CDR2 is SMNVEV in the germline V gene (reference sequence). The CDR3 nucleotides read TGTGCCAGCAGAAGGAGCACAGGGGAACCCTACGAGCAGTACTTC. Translating it yields CASRRSTGEPYEQYF.

A few counts support this clone. This chain connects TRBV30 to TRBJ2-7; D is unresolved. CDR3 size: 13 residues. V lost 8 bases, J lost 2 bases, and 16 bases lay in between. Germline values: CDR1 GTSNPN, CDR2 SVGIG (reference sequence). CDR3 protein: CAGLTGHPYEQYF. The CDR3 nucleotides read TGTGCCGGTCTCACCGGGCATCCCTACGAGCAGTACTTC.

V is TRBV25-1 and J is TRBJ1-2; D perhaps matches TRBD1 (5 bases). The CDR3 has 11 residues. CDR1 MGHDK and CDR2 SYGVNS come from the germline V gene. Between the trimmed V and J ends, which lost 7 bases and 7 bases, there was a span of 10 bases. In DNA form, the CDR3 reads TGTGCCAGCATCGGTCAGGGTGGCTACACCTTC. Protein sequence: CASIGQGGYTF.

The count of this clone is one. This chain connects TRBV21-1 to TRBJ2-7. TRBV21-1 is a pseudogene locus. CDR3 length: 15 amino acids. This CDR3 is CASTSRYIYSYEQYF. The CDR3 region has the DNA TGTGCCAGCACCTCAAGGTATATCTACTCCTACGAGCAGTACTTC.

This rearrangement joins TRBV19 to TRBJ2-5; D could derive from TRBD1 or TRBD2 (5 bases each). Deletions cut 7 bases from V and 3 bases from J, with 18 bases between. Germline assignment: CDR1 LNHDA and CDR2 SQIVND (reference sequence). CDR3 length equals 15 residues. The chain's CDR3 is CASTWGSGDEETQYF. The CDR3 DNA reads TGTGCCAGTACCTGGGGGAGCGGTGATGAAGAGACCCAGTACTTC.

The V and J genes are TRBV5-1 and TRBJ2-1; the D is unclear. The CDR3 is 14 amino acids. V lost 0 bases and J lost 0, with 4 bases in between. The V gene's germline CDR1 is SGHRS and CDR2 YFSETQ. This chain's CDR3 is CASSLGDSYNEQFF. In DNA form, the CDR3 reads TGCGCCAGCAGCTTGGGTGACTCCTACAATGAGCAGTTCTTC.

The chain joins TRBV5-1 to TRBJ1-6, with D perhaps matching TRBD1 (5 bases). V lost 5 bases and J 5 bases, leaving 14 bases between the germline ends. This CDR3 region has 15 residues. CDR1 SGHRS and CDR2 YFSETQ come from the germline V gene. CDR3 loop: CASRGPLDNNSPLHF. In DNA form, the CDR3 reads TGCGCCAGCAGAGGGCCGCTGGACAATAATTCACCCCTCCACTTT.

This sequence joins TRBV28 and TRBJ1-2, with 7 bases identical to TRBD1. V trimming: 5 bases; J trimming: 3 bases; junction bases outside the gene matches: 6. Germline V gene sequence: CDR1 MDHEN, CDR2 SYDVKM. There are 14 residues in the CDR3. For the CDR3, the DNA is TGTGCCAGCAGTCCCCGGGACAGCTACTATGGCTACACCTTC. It specifies CASSPRDSYYGYTF.